What follows are 18 T cell receptor beta chains derived from one specimen sequenced in a study of patients and donors after allogeneic stem cell transplantation. TCRdb re-derived calls from the RT-PCR reads in MiXCR, one entry per CDR3 protein. The sample gives 800,000 to 1,000,000 distinct CDR3 sequences, 18% of which show up once; about 6% is in the top ten. Sequencing was performed on blood, either unsorted or a sorted T cell fraction (not recorded which). The source is a human donor who was either an allogeneic HSCT recipient or a stem cell or donor lymphocyte infusion donor (not recorded which). It is not recorded whose cells these are; they may come from a transplant donor.

The rearrangement uses TRBV3-1 and TRBJ2-5, with 7 nucleotides matching TRBD1. The trim removed 0 bases at V and 13 bases at J, leaving 11 bases unmatched. The CDR3 runs 14 residues. From germline, CDR1 is LGHDT and CDR2 YNNKEL (reference sequence). The CDR3 protein is CASSQDAGSRDRYF. CDR3 bases: TGTGCCAGCAGCCAAGATGCGGGCTCACGGGACAGGTACTTC.

The chain couples TRBV27 to TRBJ2-2; the match to TRBD1 covers 9 bases. From germline, CDR1 is MNHEY and CDR2 SMNVEV (reference sequence). The CDR3 length is 15 residues. V gave up 6 bases and J gave up 7 bases; unmatched junction bases: 9. CDR3 coding DNA: TGTGCCAGCAGCCTACCGGGACAGGGTGGCGGGGAGCTGTTTTTT. It yields the protein CASSLPGQGGGELFF.

The chain recombines TRBV7-9 with TRBJ2-1; no clear D gene. V gave up 1 base and J gave up 10 bases, with 8 bases separating them. Germline CDR1 SEHNR, CDR2 FQNEAQ (reference sequence). The CDR3 covers 12 residues. The CDR3 nucleotides are TGTGCCAGCAGCTTAGGAGTCACGGAGCAGTTCTTC. As protein: CASSLGVTEQFF.

The gene calls are TRBV3-1 and TRBJ2-1; D possibly corresponds to TRBD2 (5 bases). Germline V lookup: CDR1 LGHDT, CDR2 YNNKEL (reference sequence). Deletions cut 1 base from V and 11 bases from J, with 9 bases between. This CDR3 contains 12 residues. In nucleotides, the CDR3 is TGTGCCAGCAGCCAAGTCGGGGTTAAGCAGTTCTTC. This translates into CASSQVGVKQFF.

The V call is TRBV4-3, the J call TRBJ2-1; D ambiguous. In germline, CDR1 is LGHNA, CDR2 YSLEER. The length of the CDR3 is 13 residues. Trimming stripped 0 bases from V and 8 bases from J, with 8 bases between. Here the CDR3 reads CASSQDKSDEQFF. DNA of the CDR3: TGCGCCAGCAGCCAAGATAAAAGCGATGAGCAGTTCTTC.

The chain uses TRBV7-8 and TRBJ2-7; D unclear. V shed 2 bases and J shed 1 base, with 6 bases lying between them. CDR3 size: 13 residues. Germline CDR1 is SGHVS and CDR2 is FQNEAQ. The CDR3 is CASSLMRSYEQYF. CDR3 bases: TGTGCCAGCAGCTTAATGCGGTCCTACGAGCAGTACTTC.

The sample holds many counts of this clonotype. The chain joins TRBV5-1 to TRBJ2-2; 11 bases map to TRBD2. With V trimmed by 4 bases and J by 4 bases, 6 bases remained unmatched. Germline values: CDR1 SGHRS, CDR2 YFSETQ. The CDR3 spans 16 residues. CDR3 in amino acids: CASSILAGASTGELFF. The CDR3 DNA is TGCGCCAGCAGCATACTAGCGGGAGCGAGCACCGGGGAGCTGTTTTTT.

This clonotype was counted many times. The V call is TRBV10-3, the J call TRBJ2-7, with 7 bases fitting TRBD1. The CDR3 extends over 13 amino acids. Germline V lookup: CDR1 ENHRY, CDR2 SYGVKD. The trim removed 6 bases at V and 6 bases at J, leaving 8 bases unmatched. The CDR3 DNA is TGTGCCATCAGCAACCTAGGGGGCCTCGAGCAGTACTTC. This gives the protein CAISNLGGLEQYF.

V is TRBV20-1 and J is TRBJ1-2; 9 nucleotides line up with TRBD1. CDR1 and CDR2 (germline): DFQATT, SNEGSKA (reference sequence). The CDR3 is made up of 15 amino acids. V was pared by 3 bases and J by 4 bases, with 9 bases of the junction left unmatched. CDR3 nucleotides: TGCAGTGCTAGGCTACCTCGGGACAGGGCCTATGGCTACACCTTC. The encoded protein is CSARLPRDRAYGYTF.

To note about this clonotype: A read error may account for a junction end that differs from germline. The chain couples TRBV4-1 to TRBJ2-4; TRBD2 might be the D (5 bases). Germline values: CDR1 MGHRA, CDR2 YSYEKL. This CDR3 spans 17 amino acids. CDR3 nucleotide sequence: TGCGCCGGCAGCCCAATCCTGGACTCCCCAGCCAAAAACATTCAGTACTTC. Its protein product is CAGSPILDSPAKNIQYF.

The chain uses TRBV5-1 and TRBJ2-2, with D maybe TRBD1 (5 bases). Per germline, CDR1 SGHRS and CDR2 YFSETQ. V was pared by 5 bases and J by 2 bases, with 10 bases between. The CDR3 is 14 residues long. The CDR3 sequence is CASRYRLNTGELFF. In DNA form, the CDR3 reads TGCGCCAGCAGGTACAGGTTAAACACCGGGGAGCTGTTTTTT.

This chain connects TRBV12-3 or TRBV12-4 to TRBJ1-1; D remains ambiguous. The ends were cut back, 2 bases at V and 4 bases at J, with 5 bases in the middle. There are 12 residues in the CDR3. CDR3 sequence: CASSLRTTEAFF. CDR3 coding DNA: TGTGCCAGCAGTTTAAGAACCACTGAAGCTTTCTTT.

This clonotype has only a few counts. V gene TRBV5-1 combines with J gene TRBJ2-5; D call uncertain. CDR1 and CDR2 (germline): SGHRS, YFSETQ. This CDR3 is built from 12 residues. With 8 bases removed from V and 4 bases from J, the gap between germline ends came to 12 bases. For the CDR3, the DNA is TGCGCCAGTTTTTCGAGGCGAGAGACCCAGTACTTC. Its protein product is CASFSRRETQYF.

This clonotype has more than one count but fewer than ten. The rearrangement uses TRBV12-3 or TRBV12-4 and TRBJ2-1; TRBD2 might be the D (7 bases). There are 15 residues in the CDR3. The V and J ends lost 2 bases and 9 bases respectively, with 17 bases between them. This CDR3 reads CASSLIGGPKSEQFF. CDR3 nucleotides: TGTGCCAGCAGTTTAATCGGGGGGCCAAAGAGTGAGCAGTTCTTC.

The table lists this clonotype with a few counts. The rearrangement joins TRBV20-1 to TRBJ2-7, with 7 nucleotides matching TRBD1. Trimming took 2 bases from V and 6 from J; bases not matched to a gene: 10. Germline V gene lookup returns CDR1 DFQATT and CDR2 SNEGSKA (reference sequence). The CDR3 is 14 amino acids. The CDR3 DNA reads TGCAGTGCTAGATACAAGACAGGGACGGGCGAGCAGTACTTC. The encoded protein is CSARYKTGTGEQYF.

The V and J genes are TRBV12-3 or TRBV12-4 and TRBJ2-7; 7 bases agree with TRBD1. V lost 6 bases and J lost 2; bases outside the gene matches: 10. The CDR3 contains 15 residues. As DNA, the CDR3 is TGTGCCAGCAGCTCGGGACAGTTGGGAACCTACGAGCAGTACTTC. This sequence encodes CASSSGQLGTYEQYF.

This clonotype was seen many times. This chain joins TRBV3-1 and TRBJ2-5; TRBD2 aligns across 8 bases. Germline lookup yields CDR1 LGHDT and CDR2 YNNKEL (reference sequence). V gave up 0 bases and J gave up 4 bases; unmatched junction bases: 7. This CDR3 comprises 16 residues. The CDR3 DNA reads TGTGCCAGCAGCCAAGAAACCAGGAGCGGGGGAGAGACCCAGTACTTC. This translates into CASSQETRSGGETQYF.

The V gene is TRBV20-1, the J gene TRBJ2-7, with D possibly matching TRBD1 (6 bases). Looked up from germline, CDR1 is DFQATT and CDR2 is SNEGSKA (reference sequence). Trimming stripped 3 bases from V and 1 base from J, with 16 bases between. This CDR3 comprises 15 residues. This chain's CDR3 is CSASVPGHGSYEQYF. CDR3 bases: TGCAGTGCTAGCGTTCCGGGACACGGGTCCTACGAGCAGTACTTC.